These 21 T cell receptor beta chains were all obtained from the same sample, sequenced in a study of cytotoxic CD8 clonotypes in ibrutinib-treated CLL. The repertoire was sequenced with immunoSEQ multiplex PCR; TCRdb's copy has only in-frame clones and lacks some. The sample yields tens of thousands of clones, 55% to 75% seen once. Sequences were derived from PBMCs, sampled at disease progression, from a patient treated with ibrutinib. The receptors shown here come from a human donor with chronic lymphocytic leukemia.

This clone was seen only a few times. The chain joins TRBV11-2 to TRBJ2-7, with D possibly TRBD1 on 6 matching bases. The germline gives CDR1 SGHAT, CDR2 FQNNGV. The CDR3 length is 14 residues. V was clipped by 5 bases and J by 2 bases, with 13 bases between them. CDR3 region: CASSPRGPAYEQYF. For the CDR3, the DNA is TGTGCCAGCAGCCCCAGGGGCCCAGCCTACGAGCAGTACTTC.

The CDR3 sequence: CASSLAWGGEETQYF. In nucleotides, the CDR3 is TGTGCCAGCAGCTTGGCATGGGGGGGGGAAGAGACCCAGTACTTC. J is TRBJ2-5 and V is TRBV5-4; 7 nucleotides line up with TRBD2. The V and J ends lost 0 bases and 3 bases, in that order; junction bases with no gene match: 5. CDR1 is SGHNT, CDR2 YYREEE, per germline (reference sequence). The CDR3 totals 15 residues.

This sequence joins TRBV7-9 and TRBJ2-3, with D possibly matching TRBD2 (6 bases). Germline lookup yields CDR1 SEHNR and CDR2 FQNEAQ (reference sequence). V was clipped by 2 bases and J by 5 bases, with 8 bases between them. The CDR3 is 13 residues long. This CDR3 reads CASSLQGGDTQYF. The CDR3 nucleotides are TGTGCCAGCAGCTTACAGGGAGGAGATACGCAGTATTTT.

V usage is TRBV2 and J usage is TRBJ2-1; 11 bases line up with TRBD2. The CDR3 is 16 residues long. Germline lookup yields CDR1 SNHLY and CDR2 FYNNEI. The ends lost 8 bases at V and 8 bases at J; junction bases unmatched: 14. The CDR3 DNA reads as TGTGCCAGCCCCAAGGGGCGTAGCGGGAGGGCCGATGAGCAGTTCTTC. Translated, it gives CASPKGRSGRADEQFF.

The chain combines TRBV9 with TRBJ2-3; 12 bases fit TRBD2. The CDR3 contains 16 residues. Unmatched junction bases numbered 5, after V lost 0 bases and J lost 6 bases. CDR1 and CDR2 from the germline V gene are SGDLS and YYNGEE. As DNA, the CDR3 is TGTGCCAGCAGCGTAGCTAGCGGGGGGGCGTTGGATACGCAGTATTTT. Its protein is CASSVASGGALDTQYF.

This chain's CDR3 is CASSDRHWENEQFF. The CDR3 DNA reads TGTGCCAGCAGCGACAGGCACTGGGAGAATGAGCAGTTCTTC. V and J are TRBV11-2 and TRBJ2-1; possibly TRBD1 for D (6 bases). Germline CDR1 and CDR2: SGHAT and FQNNGV. The CDR3 has 14 residues. V shed 5 bases and J shed 7 bases, with 15 bases lying between them.

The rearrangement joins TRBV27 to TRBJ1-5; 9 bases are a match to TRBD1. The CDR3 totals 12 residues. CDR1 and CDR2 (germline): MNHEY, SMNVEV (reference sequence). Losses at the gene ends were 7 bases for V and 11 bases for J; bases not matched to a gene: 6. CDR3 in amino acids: CASMGQGPSQHF. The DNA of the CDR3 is TGTGCCAGCATGGGACAGGGCCCCTCCCAGCATTTT.

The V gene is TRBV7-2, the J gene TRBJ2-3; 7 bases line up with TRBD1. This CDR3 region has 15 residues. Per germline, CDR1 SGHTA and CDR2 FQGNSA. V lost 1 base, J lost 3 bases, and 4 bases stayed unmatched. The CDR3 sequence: CASSLGQGWTDTQYF. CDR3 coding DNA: TGTGCCAGCAGCTTAGGACAGGGATGGACAGATACGCAGTATTTT.

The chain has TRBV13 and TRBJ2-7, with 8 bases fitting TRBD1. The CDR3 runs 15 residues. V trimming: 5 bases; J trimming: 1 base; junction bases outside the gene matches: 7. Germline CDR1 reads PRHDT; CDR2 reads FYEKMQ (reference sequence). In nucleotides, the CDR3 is TGTGCCAGCAGCCCCCGGGACAGGAATTCCTACGAGCAGTACTTC. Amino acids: CASSPRDRNSYEQYF.

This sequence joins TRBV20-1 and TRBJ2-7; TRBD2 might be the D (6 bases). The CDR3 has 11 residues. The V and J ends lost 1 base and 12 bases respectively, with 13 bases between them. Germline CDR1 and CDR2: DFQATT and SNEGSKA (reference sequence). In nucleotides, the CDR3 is TGCAGTGCTAGAGTCGGGGGTAGTCGGTACTTC. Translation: CSARVGGSRYF.

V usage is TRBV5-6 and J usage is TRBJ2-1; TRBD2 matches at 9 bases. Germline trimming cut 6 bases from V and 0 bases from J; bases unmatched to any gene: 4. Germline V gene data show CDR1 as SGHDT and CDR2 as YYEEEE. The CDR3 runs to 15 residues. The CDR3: CASTSSGSSYNEQFF. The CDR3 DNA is TGTGCCAGCACCAGTAGCGGGAGCTCCTACAATGAGCAGTTCTTC.

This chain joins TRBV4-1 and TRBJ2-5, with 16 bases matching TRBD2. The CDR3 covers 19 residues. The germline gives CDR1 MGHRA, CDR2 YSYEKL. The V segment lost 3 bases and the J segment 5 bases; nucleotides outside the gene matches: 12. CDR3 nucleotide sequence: TGCGCCAGCAGCCATAAGGGACTAGCGGGGGGGCCGGATCGGGAGACCCAGTACTTC. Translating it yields CASSHKGLAGGPDRETQYF.

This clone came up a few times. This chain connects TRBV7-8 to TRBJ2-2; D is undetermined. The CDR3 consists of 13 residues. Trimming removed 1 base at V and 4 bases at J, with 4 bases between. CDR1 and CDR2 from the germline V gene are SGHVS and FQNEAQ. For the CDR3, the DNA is TGTGCCAGCAGCTTAGAAACCACCGGGGAGCTGTTTTTT. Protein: CASSLETTGELFF.

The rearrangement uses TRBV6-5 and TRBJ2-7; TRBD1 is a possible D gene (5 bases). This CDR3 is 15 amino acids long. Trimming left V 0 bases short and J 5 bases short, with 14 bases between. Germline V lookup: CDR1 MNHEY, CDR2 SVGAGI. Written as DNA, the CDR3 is TGTGCCAGCAGTTACTCGACCAGGGAAATAAACGAGCAGTACTTC. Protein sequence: CASSYSTREINEQYF.

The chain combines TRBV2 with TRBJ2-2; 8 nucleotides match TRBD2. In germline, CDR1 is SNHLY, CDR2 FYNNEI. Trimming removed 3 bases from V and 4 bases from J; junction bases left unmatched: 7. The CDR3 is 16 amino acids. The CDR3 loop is CASSDGAGAFTGELFF. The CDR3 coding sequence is TGTGCCAGCAGTGATGGAGCGGGAGCCTTCACCGGGGAGCTGTTTTTT.

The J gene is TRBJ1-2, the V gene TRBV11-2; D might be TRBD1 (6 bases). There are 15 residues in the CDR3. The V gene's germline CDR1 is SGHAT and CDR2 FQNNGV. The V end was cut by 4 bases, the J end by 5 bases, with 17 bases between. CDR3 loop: CASSSSPGQGYGYTF. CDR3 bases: TGTGCCAGCAGCTCCTCCCCGGGACAAGGGTATGGCTACACCTTC.

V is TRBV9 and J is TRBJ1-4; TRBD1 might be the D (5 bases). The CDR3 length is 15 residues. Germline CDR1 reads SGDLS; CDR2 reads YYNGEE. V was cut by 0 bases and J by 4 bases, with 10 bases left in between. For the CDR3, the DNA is TGTGCCAGCAGCGTAGGCGGGACGGATAATGAAAAACTGTTTTTT. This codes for CASSVGGTDNEKLFF. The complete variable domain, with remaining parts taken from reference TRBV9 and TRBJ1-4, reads DSGVTQTPKHLITATGQRVTLRCSPRSGDLSVYWYQQSLDQGLQFLIQYYNGEERAKGNILERFSAQQFPDLHSELNLSSLELGDSALYFCASSVGGTDNEKLFFGSGTQLSVL.

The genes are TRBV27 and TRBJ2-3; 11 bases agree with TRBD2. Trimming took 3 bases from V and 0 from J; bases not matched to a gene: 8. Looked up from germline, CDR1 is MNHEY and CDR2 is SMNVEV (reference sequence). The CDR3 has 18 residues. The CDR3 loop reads CASSLGLAELLSTDTQYF. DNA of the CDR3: TGTGCCAGCAGTTTGGGACTAGCGGAGCTTCTTAGCACAGATACGCAGTATTTT.

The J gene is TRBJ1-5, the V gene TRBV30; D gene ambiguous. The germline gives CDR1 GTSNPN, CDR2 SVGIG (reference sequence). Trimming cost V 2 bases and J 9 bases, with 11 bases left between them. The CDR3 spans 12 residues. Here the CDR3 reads CAWSRTLGPQHF. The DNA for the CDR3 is TGTGCCTGGAGTCGGACCCTTGGGCCCCAGCATTTT.

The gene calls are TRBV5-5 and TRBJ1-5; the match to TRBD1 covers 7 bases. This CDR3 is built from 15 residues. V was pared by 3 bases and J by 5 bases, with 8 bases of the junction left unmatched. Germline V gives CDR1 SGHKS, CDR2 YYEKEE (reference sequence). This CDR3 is CASSSVDRPHQPQHF. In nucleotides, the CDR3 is TGTGCCAGCAGCTCTGTGGACAGGCCCCATCAGCCCCAGCATTTT.

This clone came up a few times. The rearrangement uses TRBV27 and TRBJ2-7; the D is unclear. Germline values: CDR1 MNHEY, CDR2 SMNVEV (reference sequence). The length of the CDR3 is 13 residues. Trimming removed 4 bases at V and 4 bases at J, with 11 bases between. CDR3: CASSYSPPYEQYF. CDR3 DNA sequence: TGTGCCAGCAGTTATAGCCCCCCTTACGAGCAGTACTTC.